The sequence of this T cell receptor beta chain was determined in a study of cytotoxic CD8 clonotypes in ibrutinib-treated CLL. Measured with immunoSEQ multiplex PCR; TCRdb has only the in-frame clones, and not every one. Found here are 25,000 to 30,000 clones, roughly 60% of them singletons; the top ten hold 14%. The length of the CDR3 is 15 residues. V shed 6 bases, J shed 6 bases, and the junction held 9 bases outside the gene matches. The germline gives CDR1 SNHLY, CDR2 FYNNEI. The specimen comprised PBMCs, sampled before ibrutinib treatment. This rearrangement joins TRBV2 to TRBJ1-5, with TRBD1 matching 9 bases. The receptor's source is a human donor with chronic lymphocytic leukemia. CDR3 in DNA: TGTGCCAGCAGGATGGACAGGGGTGTTAGTCAGCCCCAGCATTTT. Protein product: CASRMDRGVSQPQHF.